The rows below give T cell receptor beta chains drawn from one sample of a study of graft-versus-host responses after intestinal transplantation. Their antigens remain unidentified. The assay was immunoSEQ multiplex PCR, and TCRdb's table has in-frame clones only and misses some. This sample has tens of thousands of clones, with around 93% found just once. Source: unstimulated CD8+ T cells sorted from spleen or lymph node cells, taken before intestinal transplant. Receptors originate from a human donor who received an intestinal transplant. Both conserved end residues are part of each CDR3. The order of the fields is D gene, J gene, clone size, V gene, CDR3 protein, CDR3 DNA. A D gene is named only where the DNA matches it firmly. Clone size appears in some rows only: once, few, many, or a class for an expanded clone.

D: -
J: TRBJ2-1
size: once
V: TRBV7-6
CDR3: CASSLGGTPGDEQFF
DNA: TGTGCCAGCAGCTTGGGCGGGACCCCCGGGGATGAGCAGTTCTTC

D: TRBD2
J: TRBJ2-3
size: -
V: TRBV19
CDR3: CATRTGLAGVDTQYF
DNA: TGTGCCACCCGGACCGGACTAGCGGGAGTAGATACGCAGTATTTT

D: TRBD1
J: TRBJ1-2
size: -
V: TRBV11-2
CDR3: CASSLAARQGDGYTF
DNA: TGTGCCAGCAGCTTAGCTGCCCGGCAGGGGGACGGCTACACCTTC

D: TRBD1
J: TRBJ1-2
size: -
V: TRBV4-3
CDR3: CASSPWTGNKDGYTF
DNA: TGCGCCAGCAGCCCCTGGACAGGGAATAAGGATGGCTACACCTTC

D: -
J: TRBJ2-1
size: -
V: TRBV7-2
CDR3: CASSRFLAWNEQFF
DNA: TGTGCCAGCAGCCGATTCCTAGCGTGGAATGAGCAGTTCTTC

D: -
J: TRBJ1-1
size: -
V: TRBV11-2
CDR3: CASSGTRGVTGYMNTEAFF
DNA: TGTGCCAGCAGCGGAACCCGGGGGGTTACGGGTTACATGAACACTGAAGCTTTCTTT

D: TRBD2
J: TRBJ2-2
size: -
V: TRBV9
CDR3: CASSVPTSGGNTGELFF
DNA: TGTGCCAGCAGCGTCCCGACTAGCGGGGGGAACACCGGGGAGCTGTTTTTT

D: -
J: TRBJ2-1
size: once
V: TRBV7-9
CDR3: CAIAGIPSHEQFF
DNA: TGTGCTATCGCCGGGATCCCGTCCCATGAGCAGTTCTTC

D: TRBD2
J: TRBJ2-1
size: once
V: TRBV6-1
CDR3: CASSGEREVNEQFF
DNA: TGTGCCAGCAGTGGAGAGCGGGAGGTCAATGAGCAGTTCTTC

D: TRBD2
J: TRBJ2-1
size: -
V: TRBV11-1
CDR3: CASSSRTSGSRYNEQFF
DNA: TGTGCCAGCAGCTCCCGGACTAGCGGGAGTAGGTACAATGAGCAGTTCTTC

D: -
J: TRBJ2-4
size: -
V: TRBV13
CDR3: CASSLGGETLAKNIQYF
DNA: TGTGCCAGCAGCTTAGGCGGGGAGACCCTAGCCAAAAACATTCAGTACTTC

D: -
J: TRBJ1-5
size: -
V: TRBV19
CDR3: CASSLSNQPQHF
DNA: TGTGCCAGTAGTTTAAGCAATCAGCCCCAGCATTTT

D: -
J: TRBJ2-7
size: -
V: TRBV30
CDR3: CAWSRGASYEQYF
DNA: TGTGCCTGGAGCAGGGGTGCCTCCTACGAGCAGTACTTC

D: -
J: TRBJ1-2
size: -
V: TRBV6-5
CDR3: CASRKGIAGDYGYTF
DNA: TGTGCCAGCAGGAAAGGCATCGCAGGGGACTATGGCTACACCTTC

D: TRBD2
J: TRBJ2-3
size: -
V: TRBV9
CDR3: CASSASGGAILNTQYF
DNA: TGTGCCAGCAGCGCTAGCGGGGGGGCCATATTGAATACGCAGTATTTT

D: -
J: TRBJ1-5
size: -
V: TRBV19
CDR3: CASSRGLDGPSNQPQHF
DNA: TGTGCCAGTAGTAGGGGCCTCGACGGACCGAGCAATCAGCCCCAGCATTTT

D: TRBD2
J: TRBJ2-5
size: -
V: TRBV2
CDR3: CASSEARAGGLKETQYF
DNA: TGTGCCAGCAGTGAAGCGCGCGCGGGGGGGCTTAAAGAGACCCAGTACTTC

D: -
J: TRBJ2-7
size: -
V: TRBV4-1
CDR3: CASSQETVYEQYF
DNA: TGCGCCAGCAGCCAAGAAACAGTCTACGAGCAGTACTTC

D: -
J: TRBJ2-7
size: once
V: TRBV11-2
CDR3: CASSFGGGSYEQYF
DNA: TGTGCCAGCAGCTTCGGGGGAGGCTCCTACGAGCAGTACTTC

D: TRBD1
J: TRBJ1-2
size: -
V: TRBV27
CDR3: CASSKGSGTGYPTVYGYTF
DNA: TGTGCCAGCAGTAAGGGCTCCGGGACAGGGTACCCCACTGTCTATGGCTACACCTTC

D: TRBD1
J: TRBJ2-7
size: -
V: TRBV18
CDR3: CASSPGQGANEQYF
DNA: TGTGCCAGCTCACCGGGACAGGGGGCTAACGAGCAGTACTTC

D: -
J: TRBJ2-7
size: -
V: TRBV30
CDR3: CAWGTGYEQYF
DNA: TGTGCCTGGGGTACAGGCTACGAGCAGTACTTC

D: TRBD2
J: TRBJ2-1
size: -
V: TRBV9
CDR3: CASSVERGYNEQFF
DNA: TGTGCCAGCAGCGTAGAGCGGGGCTACAATGAGCAGTTCTTC

D: -
J: TRBJ2-5
size: -
V: TRBV12-5
CDR3: CASGLAQGGGGETQYF
DNA: TGTGCTAGTGGTTTGGCCCAGGGGGGTGGGGGAGAGACCCAGTACTTC

D: TRBD2
J: TRBJ2-3
size: -
V: TRBV28
CDR3: CASSLLAGVDTQYF
DNA: TGTGCCAGCAGTTTATTAGCGGGGGTAGATACGCAGTATTTT

D: -
J: TRBJ1-4
size: -
V: TRBV7-6
CDR3: CASSLASGREGEKLFF
DNA: TGTGCCAGCAGCTTAGCAAGCGGCAGGGAGGGGGAAAAACTGTTTTTT

D: TRBD1
J: TRBJ2-4
size: -
V: TRBV7-9
CDR3: CASSLDKDRGSWGIQYF
DNA: TGTGCCAGCAGCTTAGACAAAGACAGGGGGTCTTGGGGCATTCAGTACTTC

D: TRBD1
J: TRBJ2-6
size: -
V: TRBV27
CDR3: CASSLSRDREKYSGANVLTF
DNA: TGTGCCAGCAGTTTATCTCGGGACAGGGAAAAATACTCTGGGGCCAACGTCCTGACTTTC

D: -
J: TRBJ2-7
size: -
V: TRBV5-5
CDR3: CASSLAFGGTVREQYF
DNA: TGTGCCAGCAGCTTGGCCTTCGGCGGGACCGTACGAGAGCAGTACTTC